This entry lists 30 T cell receptor beta chains sequenced from one sample in a study of OX40 agonist ivuxolimab in advanced cancers. Data came from immunoSEQ multiplex PCR; TCRdb stores just in-frame clones and leaves some out. Found here are tens of thousands of clones, around 82% of them singletons; the top ten hold 7.9%. The starting material was CD4+ or CD8+ T cells sorted from blood, obtained in a trial of the OX40 agonist ivuxolimab. The receptors were sampled from an adult with an advanced solid tumor such as melanoma, head and neck, liver or kidney cancer.

This rearrangement joins TRBV5-5 to TRBJ2-2; D possibly matches TRBD1 or TRBD2 (5 bases each). With 0 bases removed from V and 5 bases from J, the gap between germline ends came to 14 bases. Germline lookup yields CDR1 SGHKS and CDR2 YYEKEE (reference sequence). The CDR3 runs 16 residues. CDR3 nucleotides: TGTGCCAGCAGCTTGGTTACAGGAAGCGGAACCGGGGAGCTGTTTTTT. Translation gives CASSLVTGSGTGELFF.

The J gene is TRBJ1-3, the V gene TRBV7-8; the D gene is possibly TRBD1 (5 bases). Germline assignment: CDR1 SGHVS and CDR2 FQNEAQ. Trimming shortened V by 3 bases and J by 7 bases, and 7 bases separated the two germline ends. The CDR3 is made up of 12 amino acids. CDR3 DNA: TGTGCCAGCAGCTTCAAGGGGAACACCATATATTTT. This translates into CASSFKGNTIYF. Complete variable domain (other parts from reference TRBV7-8 and TRBJ1-3): GAGVSQSPRYKVAKRGQDVALRCDPISGHVSLFWYQQALGQGPEFLTYFQNEAQLDKSGLPSDRFFAERPEGSVSTLKIQRTQQEDSAVYLCASSFKGNTIYFGEGSWLTVV.

V is TRBV21-1 and J is TRBJ2-5. TRBV21-1 is assigned pseudogene status. This CDR3 has 16 amino acids. The CDR3 spells CASSSQEGQVQETQYF. For the CDR3, the DNA is TGTGCCAGCAGCTCTCAGGAGGGACAAGTCCAAGAGACCCAGTACTTC.

The chain carries TRBV9 and TRBJ2-5; TRBD2 matches at 11 bases. Germline V lookup: CDR1 SGDLS, CDR2 YYNGEE. J lost 4 bases, V lost 1 base, and 15 bases had no gene match. The CDR3 extends over 19 amino acids. CDR3 coding DNA: TGTGCCAGCAGCGTATCCCCCGTGCCTAGCGGGGGGCAGGGAGAGACCCAGTACTTC. It codes for CASSVSPVPSGGQGETQYF.

The chain couples TRBV18 to TRBJ2-3, with D possibly matching TRBD2 (5 bases). Between the trimmed V and J ends, which lost 3 bases and 4 bases, there was a span of 8 bases. Germline assignment: CDR1 KGHSH and CDR2 LQKENI. The CDR3 sequence is 13 residues long. CDR3 nucleotides: TGTGCCAGCTCACCGGCGCGGGCAGATACGCAGTATTTT. It is translated as CASSPARADTQYF.

V gene TRBV5-1 combines with J gene TRBJ1-3; the D is unclear. This CDR3 contains 15 residues. Deletions cut 2 bases from V and 0 bases from J, with 9 bases between. Germline V gene data show CDR1 as SGHRS and CDR2 as YFSETQ. The CDR3 DNA sequence: TGCGCCAGCAGCTTTACGGGCAACTCTGGAAACACCATATATTTT. Translation gives CASSFTGNSGNTIYF.

The rearrangement joins TRBV4-3 to TRBJ2-2; 10 bases fit TRBD1. This CDR3 comprises 15 residues. After removal of 3 bases from V and 7 bases from J, the junction contained 5 bases not matched to a gene. Germline assignment: CDR1 LGHNA and CDR2 YSLEER. CDR3 in DNA: TGCGCCAGCAGCCAGGGGACAGGGGCGGGCGGGGAGCTGTTTTTT. Encoded protein: CASSQGTGAGGELFF.

The chain recombines TRBV21-1 with TRBJ1-4. TRBV21-1 is a known pseudogene. The CDR3 runs to 16 residues. For the CDR3, the DNA is TGTGCCAGCAGCATTGGCCCGAGTCAGCTCAATGAAAAACTGTTTTTT. It yields the protein CASSIGPSQLNEKLFF.

With regard to this clone: One junction end does not reproduce the germline sequence, and a read error may be involved. This chain connects TRBV5-4 to TRBJ2-4, with D possibly being TRBD1 (5 bases). Per the germline V gene, CDR1 is SGHNT and CDR2 is YYREEE (reference sequence). CDR3 length: 13 amino acids. The chain's CDR3 is CASSQGRDQIQYF. The CDR3 DNA follows: TGCGCCAGCAGCCAAGGCAGGGATCAGATTCAGTACTTC.

Turning to this clone: One end of the junction fails to match germline, which may point to a read error. The genes are TRBV7-9 and TRBJ2-4; TRBD2 matches 7 bases. Germline V gene data show CDR1 as SEHNR and CDR2 as FQNEAQ (reference sequence). The length of the CDR3 is 13 residues. The CDR3 DNA follows: TGTGCCAGCAGCTCATCGGGAGGAGCCCAGTCACACTTC. It specifies CASSSSGGAQSHF.

The V call is TRBV5-8, the J call TRBJ1-4, with TRBD1 identical over 7 bases. Losses at the gene ends were 5 bases for V and 8 bases for J; bases not matched to a gene: 6. CDR1 and CDR2 from the germline V gene are SGHTS and YDEGEE. CDR3 length: 13 amino acids. CDR3 nucleotides: TGTGCCAGCAGTATACAGGGGAGAGAAAAACTGTTTTTT. This encodes CASSIQGREKLFF.

This clone was detected only once. The rearrangement uses TRBV7-9 and TRBJ2-4, with a weak D call TRBD2 (6 bases). CDR3 length: 13 amino acids. Looked up from germline, CDR1 is SEHNR and CDR2 is FQNEAQ (reference sequence). V lost 5 bases and J lost 9, with 14 bases in between. CDR3 DNA sequence: TGTGCCAGCAGCCTTGACCCGGGAGCCATTCAGTACTTC. Protein: CASSLDPGAIQYF.

This clone was seen only a few times. This sequence joins TRBV2 and TRBJ1-1; D ambiguous. The CDR3 has 14 residues. Trimming took 4 bases from V and 2 from J, leaving 11 bases between them. CDR1 is SNHLY and CDR2 is FYNNEI in the germline V gene. The CDR3 DNA reads as TGTGCCAGCAGTGTGGACGGATATAACACTGAAGCTTTCTTT. Protein sequence: CASSVDGYNTEAFF.

The chain links TRBV30 to TRBJ2-5; 7 bases match TRBD2. This CDR3 has 15 amino acids. With V trimmed by 2 bases and J by 2 bases, 8 bases remained unmatched. Germline V gene lookup returns CDR1 GTSNPN and CDR2 SVGIG (reference sequence). This CDR3 reads CAWSYNLGGQETQYF. CDR3 coding DNA: TGTGCCTGGAGTTATAATTTGGGGGGGCAAGAGACCCAGTACTTC.

CDR3 DNA: TGTGCCAGCAGCCAGGTACGGACGGTGAACACCGGGGAGCTGTTTTTT. Protein: CASSQVRTVNTGELFF. The V gene is TRBV14, the J gene TRBJ2-2; D is unresolved. Trimming removed 3 bases from V and 1 base from J, with 12 bases in between. The CDR3 sequence is 16 residues long. Germline V gene data show CDR1 as SGHDN and CDR2 as FVKESK.

V usage is TRBV30 and J usage is TRBJ1-1, with 7 nucleotides matching TRBD1. Germline lookup yields CDR1 GTSNPN and CDR2 SVGIG (reference sequence). J lost 5 bases, V lost 1 base, and 4 bases had no gene match. The CDR3 is made up of 13 amino acids. The CDR3 region has the DNA TGTGCCTGGAGTGACGGGACAGCAACTGAAGCTTTCTTT. Its translation: CAWSDGTATEAFF.

The chain recombines TRBV5-6 with TRBJ1-4; D unclear. Germline-derived CDR1 and CDR2 are SGHDT and YYEEEE. The CDR3 is 15 amino acids. The germline V and J ends were trimmed by 1 base and 7 bases, with 14 bases remaining between them. CDR3 sequence (DNA): TGTGCCAGCAGCTTGTTTGGCGGGAAGGGTGAAAAACTGTTTTTT. It encodes CASSLFGGKGEKLFF.

The chain recombines TRBV30 with TRBJ2-1, with no clear D. The V end lost 1 base, the J end lost 5 bases, and 9 bases lay between the germline ends. CDR3 length: 13 residues. Germline CDR1 GTSNPN, CDR2 SVGIG (reference sequence). The CDR3 spells CAWSDGINNEQFF. In DNA, the CDR3 is TGTGCCTGGAGTGACGGTATCAACAATGAGCAGTTCTTC.

As concerns this clone: Other DNA sequences from this sample encode an identical CDR3 as well. The chain joins TRBV15 to TRBJ1-3; TRBD1 might be the D (5 bases). V lost 3 bases to trimming and J lost 4 bases, with 7 bases between them. Looked up from germline, CDR1 is LNHNV and CDR2 is YYDKDF (reference sequence). The CDR3 extends over 13 amino acids. Here the CDR3 reads CATSRDNGNTIYF. The CDR3 DNA sequence: TGTGCCACCAGCAGGGACAACGGAAACACCATATATTTT. Full variable domain (outside the CDR3, taken from reference TRBV15 and TRBJ1-3): DAMVIQNPRYQVTQFGKPVTLSCSQTLNHNVMYWYQQKSSQAPKLLFHYYDKDFNNEADTPDNFQSRRPNTSFCFLDIRSPGLGDTAMYLCATSRDNGNTIYFGEGSWLTVV.

The chain has TRBV11-3 and TRBJ2-5, with TRBD2 matching 7 bases. CDR1 SGHNT and CDR2 YENEEA come from the germline V gene. After removal of 8 bases from V and 7 bases from J, the junction contained 7 bases not matched to a gene. CDR3 length equals 12 residues. CDR3 sequence (DNA): TGTGCCAGCCATGGGCCGGGAGGGACCCAGTACTTC. As protein: CASHGPGGTQYF. Supplemented by reference TRBV11-3 and TRBJ2-5, the full variable domain reads EAGVVQSPRYKIIEKKQPVAFWCNPISGHNTLYWYLQNLGQGPELLIRYENEEAVDDSQLPKDRFSAERLKGVDSTLKIQPAELGDSAVYLCASHGPGGTQYFGPGTRLLVL.

This chain uses TRBV7-3 with TRBJ1-2, with D possibly being TRBD1 (5 bases). This CDR3 has 13 residues. In germline, CDR1 is SGHTA, CDR2 FQGTGA. Trimming shortened V by 4 bases and J by 8 bases, and 14 bases separated the two germline ends. The CDR3 protein is CASSSQGSRGYTF. The DNA for the CDR3 is TGTGCCAGCAGCTCCCAGGGAAGTCGGGGCTACACCTTC.

The rearrangement joins TRBV10-3 to TRBJ2-3; D is undetermined. V lost 4 bases and J lost 1, with 9 bases in between. The CDR3 contains 14 residues. Germline values: CDR1 ENHRY, CDR2 SYGVKD. For the CDR3, the DNA is TGTGCCATCAGTGGGGGTTATGGCACAGATACGCAGTATTTT. This sequence encodes CAISGGYGTDTQYF.

The V gene is TRBV28, the J gene TRBJ1-5, with a tentative D call TRBD1 (6 bases). CDR3 size: 15 residues. Trimming removed 2 bases from V and 2 bases from J, with 10 bases in between. Germline-derived CDR1 and CDR2 are MDHEN and SYDVKM. The CDR3 DNA reads as TGTGCCAGCAGTTTAGGGGGGGGCGGCAATCAGCCCCAGCATTTT. Its protein product is CASSLGGGGNQPQHF.

J is TRBJ2-2 and V is TRBV5-1; D is possibly TRBD2 (6 bases). Looked up from germline, CDR1 is SGHRS and CDR2 is YFSETQ. The CDR3 runs to 15 residues. V was cut by 3 bases and J by 7 bases, with 16 bases left in between. The CDR3 DNA follows: TGCGCCAGCAGCTCCGGGACTCTGTCCAGCGGGGAGCTGTTTTTT. Translated, it gives CASSSGTLSSGELFF.

The sample holds one count of this clone. The genes are TRBV4-1 and TRBJ1-2, with no clear D. Germline V lookup: CDR1 MGHRA, CDR2 YSYEKL. With 1 base removed from V and 1 base from J, the gap between germline ends came to 10 bases. This CDR3 region has 15 residues. In DNA form, the CDR3 reads TGCGCCAGCAGCCAAGTAACCAGTATTAACTATGGCTACACCTTC. Residues: CASSQVTSINYGYTF.

This chain links TRBV7-8 with TRBJ2-1; 9 nucleotides align to TRBD1. Germline CDR1 and CDR2: SGHVS and FQNEAQ. The CDR3 is made up of 17 amino acids. The J segment lost 0 bases and the V segment lost 6 bases, leaving 9 bases of the junction unmatched. The DNA for the CDR3 is TGTGCCAGCAGAATTACAGGGGGCCCGGGCTCCTACAATGAGCAGTTCTTC. Encoded protein: CASRITGGPGSYNEQFF.

The rearrangement uses TRBV7-2 and TRBJ2-5; 9 nucleotides agree with TRBD2. The J call is in doubt because the DNA end fits TRBJ2-7 better. Germline loops: CDR1 SGHTA, CDR2 FQGNSA. CDR3 length equals 14 residues. CDR3 sequence: CASSVQRGAYEQYF. CDR3 DNA sequence: TGTGCCAGCAGCGTACAGCGGGGGGCCTACGAGCAGTACTTC.

The chain is built from TRBV27 and TRBJ1-6; no reliable D call. The V end was cut by 1 base, the J end by 8 bases, with 9 bases between. This CDR3 is built from 14 residues. The germline CDR1 and CDR2 sequences are MNHEY and SMNVEV (reference sequence). The CDR3, as DNA: TGTGCCAGCAGTTTATATTACAGTGATTCACCCCTCCACTTT. Translating gives CASSLYYSDSPLHF.

The chain uses TRBV5-1 and TRBJ2-1; D remains ambiguous. The CDR3 runs 13 residues. Germline CDR1 and CDR2: SGHRS and YFSETQ. The V gene lost 2 bases and the J gene lost 4 bases, with 7 bases spanning the gap. The CDR3: CASSLVRYNEQFF. Here the CDR3 DNA reads TGCGCCAGCAGCTTAGTCAGGTACAATGAGCAGTTCTTC.

The V gene is TRBV6-1, the J gene TRBJ1-3; D might be TRBD1 (6 bases). The CDR3 totals 13 residues. CDR1 and CDR2 from the germline V gene are MNHNS and SASEGT. CDR3 loop: CASTSQGGNTIYF. Written as DNA, the CDR3 is TGTGCTAGTACCTCACAGGGTGGAAACACCATATATTTT.